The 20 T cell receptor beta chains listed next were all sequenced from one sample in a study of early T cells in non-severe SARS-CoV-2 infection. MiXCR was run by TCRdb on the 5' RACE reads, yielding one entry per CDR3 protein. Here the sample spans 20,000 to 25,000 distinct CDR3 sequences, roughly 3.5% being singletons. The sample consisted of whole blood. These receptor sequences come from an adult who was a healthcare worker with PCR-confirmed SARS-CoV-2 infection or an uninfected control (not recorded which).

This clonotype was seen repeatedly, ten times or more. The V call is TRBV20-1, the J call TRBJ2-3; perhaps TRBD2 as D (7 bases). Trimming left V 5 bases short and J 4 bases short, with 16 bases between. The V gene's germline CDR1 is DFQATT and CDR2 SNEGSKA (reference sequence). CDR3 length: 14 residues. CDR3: CSARRRGAADTQYF. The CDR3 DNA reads TGCAGTGCTCGAAGACGGGGGGCGGCAGATACGCAGTATTTT.

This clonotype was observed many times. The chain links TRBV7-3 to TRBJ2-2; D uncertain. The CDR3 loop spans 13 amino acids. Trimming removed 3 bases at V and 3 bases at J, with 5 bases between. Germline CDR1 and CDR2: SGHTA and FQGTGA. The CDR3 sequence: CASSFAYTGELFF. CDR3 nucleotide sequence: TGTGCCAGCAGCTTCGCCTACACCGGGGAGCTGTTTTTT.

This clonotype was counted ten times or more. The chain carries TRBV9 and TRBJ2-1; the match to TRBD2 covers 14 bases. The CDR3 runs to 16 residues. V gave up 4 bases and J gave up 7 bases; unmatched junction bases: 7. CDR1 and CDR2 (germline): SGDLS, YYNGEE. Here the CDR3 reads CASSPRLAGGRNEQFF. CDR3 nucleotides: TGTGCCAGCAGCCCGAGACTAGCGGGAGGGAGGAATGAGCAGTTCTTC.

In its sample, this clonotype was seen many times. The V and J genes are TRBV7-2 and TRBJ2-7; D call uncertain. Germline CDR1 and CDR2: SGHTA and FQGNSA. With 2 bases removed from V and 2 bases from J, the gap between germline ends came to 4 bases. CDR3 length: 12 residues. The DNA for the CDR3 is TGTGCCAGCAGCTTATCTACCTACGAGCAGTACTTC. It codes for CASSLSTYEQYF.

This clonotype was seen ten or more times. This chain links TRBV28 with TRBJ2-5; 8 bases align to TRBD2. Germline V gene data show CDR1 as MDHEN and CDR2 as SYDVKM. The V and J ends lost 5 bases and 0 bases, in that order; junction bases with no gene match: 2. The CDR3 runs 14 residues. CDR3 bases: TGTGCCAGCAGTGAACTAGCGGACCAAGAGACCCAGTACTTC. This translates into CASSELADQETQYF.

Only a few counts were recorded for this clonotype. CDR3 residues: CATGTAYEQYF. The CDR3 region has the DNA TGTGCCACCGGGACGGCCTACGAGCAGTACTTC. The V gene is TRBV10-3, the J gene TRBJ2-7; D is perhaps TRBD1 or TRBD2 (5 bases each). The CDR3 runs to 11 residues. Germline V gene lookup returns CDR1 ENHRY and CDR2 SYGVKD. The germline V and J ends were trimmed by 10 bases and 2 bases, with 9 bases remaining between them.

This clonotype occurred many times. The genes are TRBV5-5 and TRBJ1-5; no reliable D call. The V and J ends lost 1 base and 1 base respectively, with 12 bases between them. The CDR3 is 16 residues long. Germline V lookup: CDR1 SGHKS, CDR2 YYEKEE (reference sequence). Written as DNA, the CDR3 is TGTGCCAGCAGCTTGACTTATGACACGAGCAATCAGCCCCAGCATTTT. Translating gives CASSLTYDTSNQPQHF.

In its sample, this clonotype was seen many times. CDR3 loop: CASSQTGTSGRTDTQYF. CDR3 nucleotide sequence: TGCGCCAGCAGCCAAACCGGGACTAGCGGACGCACAGATACGCAGTATTTT. The V call is TRBV4-1, the J call TRBJ2-3, with TRBD2 identical over 11 bases. The CDR3 runs 17 residues. V lost 2 bases to trimming and J lost 1 base; unmatched junction nucleotides: 5. Germline-derived CDR1 and CDR2 are MGHRA and YSYEKL.

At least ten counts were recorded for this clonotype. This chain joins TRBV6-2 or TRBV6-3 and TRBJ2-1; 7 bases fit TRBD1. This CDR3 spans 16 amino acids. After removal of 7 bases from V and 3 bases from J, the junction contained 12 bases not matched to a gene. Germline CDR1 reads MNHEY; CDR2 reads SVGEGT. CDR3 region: CASTRHRDSHYNEQFF. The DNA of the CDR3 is TGTGCCAGCACCAGACACCGGGACAGCCACTACAATGAGCAGTTCTTC.

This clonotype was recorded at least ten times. The CDR3 DNA is TGTGCCAGCAGTCGGGAGCTTAACTATGGCTACACCTTC. Translated, it gives CASSRELNYGYTF. This chain connects TRBV6-5 to TRBJ1-2; D remains unclear. CDR1 is MNHEY and CDR2 is SVGAGI in the germline V gene. The CDR3 length is 13 residues. With 5 bases removed from V and 1 base from J, the gap between germline ends came to 8 bases.

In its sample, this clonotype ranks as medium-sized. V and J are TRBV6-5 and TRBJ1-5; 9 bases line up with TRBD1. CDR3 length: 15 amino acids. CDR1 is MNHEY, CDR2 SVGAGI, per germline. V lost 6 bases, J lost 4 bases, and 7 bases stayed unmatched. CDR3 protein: CASRPDRGENQPQHF. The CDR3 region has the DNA TGTGCCAGCAGACCGGACAGGGGCGAGAATCAGCCCCAGCATTTT.

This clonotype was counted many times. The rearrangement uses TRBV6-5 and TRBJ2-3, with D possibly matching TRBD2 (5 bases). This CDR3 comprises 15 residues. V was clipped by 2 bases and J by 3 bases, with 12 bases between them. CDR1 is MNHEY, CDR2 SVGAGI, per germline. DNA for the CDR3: TGTGCCAGCAGTTACAGGGTATGGAGGACAGATACGCAGTATTTT. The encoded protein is CASSYRVWRTDTQYF.

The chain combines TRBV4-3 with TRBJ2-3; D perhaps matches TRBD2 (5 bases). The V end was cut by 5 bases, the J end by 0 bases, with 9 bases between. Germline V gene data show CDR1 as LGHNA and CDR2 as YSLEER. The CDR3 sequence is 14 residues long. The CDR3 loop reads CASSGRTSTDTQYF. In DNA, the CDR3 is TGCGCCAGCAGCGGCAGGACTAGCACAGATACGCAGTATTTT.

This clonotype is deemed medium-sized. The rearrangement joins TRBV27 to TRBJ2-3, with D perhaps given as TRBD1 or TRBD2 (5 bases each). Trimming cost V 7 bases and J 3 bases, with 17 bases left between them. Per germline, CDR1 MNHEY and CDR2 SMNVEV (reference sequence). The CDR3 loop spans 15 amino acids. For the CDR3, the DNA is TGTGCCAGCATGAGGGGATTTTTTAGAACAGATACGCAGTATTTT. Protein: CASMRGFFRTDTQYF.

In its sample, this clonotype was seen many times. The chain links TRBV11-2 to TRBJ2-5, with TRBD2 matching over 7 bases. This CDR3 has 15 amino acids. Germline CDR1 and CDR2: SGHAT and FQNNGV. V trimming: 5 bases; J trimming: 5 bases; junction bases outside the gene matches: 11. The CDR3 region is CASSLGTMGVETQYF. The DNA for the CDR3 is TGTGCCAGCAGCCTCGGGACTATGGGGGTGGAGACCCAGTACTTC.

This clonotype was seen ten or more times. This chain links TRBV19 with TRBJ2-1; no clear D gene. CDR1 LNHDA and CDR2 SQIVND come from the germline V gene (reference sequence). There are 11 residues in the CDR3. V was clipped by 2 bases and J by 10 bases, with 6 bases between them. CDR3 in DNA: TGTGCCAGTAGTATAATGAGAGAGCAGTTCTTC. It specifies CASSIMREQFF.

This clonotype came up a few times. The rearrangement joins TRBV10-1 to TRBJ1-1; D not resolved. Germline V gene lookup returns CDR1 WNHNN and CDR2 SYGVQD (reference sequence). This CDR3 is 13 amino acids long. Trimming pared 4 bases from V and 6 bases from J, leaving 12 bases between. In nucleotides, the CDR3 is TGCGCCAGCAGTGTGCAGGACGGAGCTGAAGCTTTCTTT. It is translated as CASSVQDGAEAFF.

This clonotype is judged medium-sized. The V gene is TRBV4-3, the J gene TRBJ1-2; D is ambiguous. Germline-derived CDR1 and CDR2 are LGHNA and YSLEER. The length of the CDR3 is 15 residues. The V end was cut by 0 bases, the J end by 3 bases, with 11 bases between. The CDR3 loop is CASSQEGTVDYGYTF. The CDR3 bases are TGCGCCAGCAGCCAAGAGGGCACGGTGGACTATGGCTACACCTTC.

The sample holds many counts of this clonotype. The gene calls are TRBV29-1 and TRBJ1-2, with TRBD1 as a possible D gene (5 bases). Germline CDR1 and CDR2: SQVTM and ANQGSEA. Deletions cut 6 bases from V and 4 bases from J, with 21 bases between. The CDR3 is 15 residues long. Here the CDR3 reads CSVESRDSTSYGYTF. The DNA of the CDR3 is TGCAGCGTAGAGAGCCGGGACTCCACGTCCTATGGCTACACCTTC.

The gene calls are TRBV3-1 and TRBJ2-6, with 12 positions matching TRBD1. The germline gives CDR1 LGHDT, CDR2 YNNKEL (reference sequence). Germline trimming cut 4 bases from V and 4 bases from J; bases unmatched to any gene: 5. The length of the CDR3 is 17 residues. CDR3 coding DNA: TGTGCCAGCAGCCGGGGACAGGGGGCCTCGGGGGCCAACGTCCTGACTTTC. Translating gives CASSRGQGASGANVLTF.